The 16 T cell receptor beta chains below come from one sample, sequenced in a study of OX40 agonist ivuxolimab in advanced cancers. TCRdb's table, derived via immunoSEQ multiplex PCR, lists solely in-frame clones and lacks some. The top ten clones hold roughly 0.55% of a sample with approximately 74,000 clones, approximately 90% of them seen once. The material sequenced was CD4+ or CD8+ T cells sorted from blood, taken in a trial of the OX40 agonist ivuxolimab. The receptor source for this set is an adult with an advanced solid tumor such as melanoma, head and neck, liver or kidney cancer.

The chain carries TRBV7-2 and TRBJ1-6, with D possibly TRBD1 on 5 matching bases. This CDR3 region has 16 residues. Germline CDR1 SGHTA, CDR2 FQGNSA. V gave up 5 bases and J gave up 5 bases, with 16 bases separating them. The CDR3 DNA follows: TGTGCCAGCAGCACGCGGGGGGGGAGCAATAATTCACCCCTCCACTTT. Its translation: CASSTRGGSNNSPLHF.

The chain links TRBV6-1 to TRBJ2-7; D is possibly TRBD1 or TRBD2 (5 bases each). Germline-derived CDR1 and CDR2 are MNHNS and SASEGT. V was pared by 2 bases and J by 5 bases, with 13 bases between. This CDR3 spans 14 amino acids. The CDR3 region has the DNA TGTGCCAGCAGTGAATGGGGGAGACGGGACGAGCAGTACTTC. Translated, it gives CASSEWGRRDEQYF.

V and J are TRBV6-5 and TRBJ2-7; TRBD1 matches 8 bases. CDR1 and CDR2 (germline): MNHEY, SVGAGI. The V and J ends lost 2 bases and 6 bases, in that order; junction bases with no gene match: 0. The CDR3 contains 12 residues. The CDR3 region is CASSYGTGEQYF. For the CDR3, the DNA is TGTGCCAGCAGTTACGGGACAGGCGAGCAGTACTTC.

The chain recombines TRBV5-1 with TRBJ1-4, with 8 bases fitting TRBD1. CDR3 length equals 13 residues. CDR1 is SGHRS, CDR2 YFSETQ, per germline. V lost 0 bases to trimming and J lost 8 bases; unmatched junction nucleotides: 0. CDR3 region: CASSLGQGEKLFF. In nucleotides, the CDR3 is TGCGCCAGCAGCTTGGGACAGGGGGAAAAACTGTTTTTT.

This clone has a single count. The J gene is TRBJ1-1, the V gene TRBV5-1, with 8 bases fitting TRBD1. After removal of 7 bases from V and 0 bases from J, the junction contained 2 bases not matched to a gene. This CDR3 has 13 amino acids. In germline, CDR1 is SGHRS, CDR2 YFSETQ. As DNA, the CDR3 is TGCGCCAGCGGACAGGGTCTGAACACTGAAGCTTTCTTT. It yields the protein CASGQGLNTEAFF.

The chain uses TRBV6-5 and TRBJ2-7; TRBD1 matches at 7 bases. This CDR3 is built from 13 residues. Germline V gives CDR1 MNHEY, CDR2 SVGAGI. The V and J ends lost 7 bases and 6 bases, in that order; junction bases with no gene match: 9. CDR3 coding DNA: TGTGCCAGCACCCCCCCACAGGGGAGCGAGCAGTACTTC. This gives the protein CASTPPQGSEQYF.

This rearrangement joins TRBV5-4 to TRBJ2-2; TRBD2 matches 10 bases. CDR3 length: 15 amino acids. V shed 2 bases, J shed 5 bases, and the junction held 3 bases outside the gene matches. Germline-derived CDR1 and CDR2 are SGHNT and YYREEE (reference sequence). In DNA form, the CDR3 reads TGTGCCAGCAGCTTTCTAGCGGGAGTTACCGGGGAGCTGTTTTTT. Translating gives CASSFLAGVTGELFF.

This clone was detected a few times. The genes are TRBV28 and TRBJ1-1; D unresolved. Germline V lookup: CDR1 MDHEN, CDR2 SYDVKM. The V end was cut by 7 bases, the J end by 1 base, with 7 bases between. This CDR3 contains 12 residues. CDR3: CASITWNTEAFF. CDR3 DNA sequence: TGTGCCAGCATAACGTGGAACACTGAAGCTTTCTTT.

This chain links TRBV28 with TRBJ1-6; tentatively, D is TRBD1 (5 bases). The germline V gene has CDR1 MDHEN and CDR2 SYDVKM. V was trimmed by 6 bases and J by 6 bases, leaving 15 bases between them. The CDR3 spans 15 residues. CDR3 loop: CASRAVRGVNSPLHF. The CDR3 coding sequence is TGTGCCAGCAGGGCCGTCAGAGGGGTTAATTCACCCCTCCACTTT.

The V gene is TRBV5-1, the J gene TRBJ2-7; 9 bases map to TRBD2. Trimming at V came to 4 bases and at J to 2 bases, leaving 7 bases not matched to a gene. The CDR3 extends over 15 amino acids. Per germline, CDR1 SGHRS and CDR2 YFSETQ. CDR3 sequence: CASSQRLADTYEQYF. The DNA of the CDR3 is TGCGCCAGCAGCCAAAGACTAGCGGACACCTACGAGCAGTACTTC.

CDR3 loop: CASLFLKTQYF. The CDR3 region has the DNA TGTGCCAGCCTCTTTCTAAAGACCCAGTACTTC. The chain links TRBV7-3 to TRBJ2-5; D is uncertain. Germline values: CDR1 SGHTA, CDR2 FQGTGA. V lost 8 bases and J lost 6, with 10 bases in between. The CDR3 contains 11 residues.

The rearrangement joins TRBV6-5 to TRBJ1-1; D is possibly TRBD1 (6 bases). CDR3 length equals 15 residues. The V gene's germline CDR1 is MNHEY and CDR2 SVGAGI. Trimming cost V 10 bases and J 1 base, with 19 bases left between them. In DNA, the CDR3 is TGTGCCACCAAAATGGGGGCGTTGGGGAACACTGAAGCTTTCTTT. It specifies CATKMGALGNTEAFF.

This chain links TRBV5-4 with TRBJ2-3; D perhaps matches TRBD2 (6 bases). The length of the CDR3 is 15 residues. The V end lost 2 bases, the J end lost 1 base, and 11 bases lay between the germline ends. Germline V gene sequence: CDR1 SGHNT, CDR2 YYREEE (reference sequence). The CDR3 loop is CASSFFASGTDTQYF. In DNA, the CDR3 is TGTGCCAGCAGCTTTTTCGCTAGCGGCACAGATACGCAGTATTTT.

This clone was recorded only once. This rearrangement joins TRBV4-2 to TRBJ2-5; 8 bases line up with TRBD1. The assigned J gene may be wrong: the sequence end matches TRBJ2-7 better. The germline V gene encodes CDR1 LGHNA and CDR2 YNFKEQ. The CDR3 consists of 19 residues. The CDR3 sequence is CASSRARGAGQGITYEQYF. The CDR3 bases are TGTGCCAGCAGCCGAGCGAGGGGAGCCGGACAGGGAATTACCTACGAGCAGTACTTC.

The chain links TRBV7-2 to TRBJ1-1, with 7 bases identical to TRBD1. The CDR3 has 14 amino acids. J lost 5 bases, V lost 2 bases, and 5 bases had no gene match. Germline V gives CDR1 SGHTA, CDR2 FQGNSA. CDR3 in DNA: TGTGCCAGCAGCTTACCCCGGGACAGAACTGAAGCTTTCTTT. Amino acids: CASSLPRDRTEAFF. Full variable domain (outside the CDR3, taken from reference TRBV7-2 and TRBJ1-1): GAGVSQSPSNKVTEKGKDVELRCDPISGHTALYWYRQSLGQGLEFLIYFQGNSAPDKSGLPSDRFSAERTGGSVSTLTIQRTQQEDSAVYLCASSLPRDRTEAFFGQGTRLTVV.

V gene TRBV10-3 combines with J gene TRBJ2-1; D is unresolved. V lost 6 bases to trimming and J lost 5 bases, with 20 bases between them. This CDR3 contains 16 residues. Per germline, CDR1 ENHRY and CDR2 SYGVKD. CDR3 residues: CAISPLSTRRDNEQFF. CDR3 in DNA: TGTGCCATCAGCCCTCTCTCGACTCGACGAGACAATGAGCAGTTCTTC.